The 21 T cell receptor beta chains below come from one sample, sequenced in a study of OX40 agonist ivuxolimab in advanced cancers. Produced via immunoSEQ multiplex PCR; TCRdb's table is partial and in-frame only. Of 35,000 to 55,000 clones listed, roughly 94% are singletons. Sequenced material: CD4+ or CD8+ T cells sorted from blood, taken in a trial of the OX40 agonist ivuxolimab. These receptors came from an adult with an advanced solid tumor such as melanoma, head and neck, liver or kidney cancer.

A note on this clone: One junction end does not reproduce the germline sequence, and a read error may be involved. The rearrangement joins TRBV7-7 to TRBJ2-1; TRBD2 matches at 7 bases. The CDR3 covers 18 residues. Germline lookup yields CDR1 SSHAT and CDR2 FNYEAQ (reference sequence). The CDR3 region has the DNA TGTGCTAGCAGCTTGGGCGGGACGGGGCGGGAGCCGTACAATGAGCAGTTCTTC. It specifies CASSLGGTGREPYNEQFF.

The rearrangement joins TRBV7-9 to TRBJ2-7, with D possibly TRBD2 on 7 matching bases. The ends were cut back, 5 bases at V and 2 bases at J, with 10 bases in the middle. In germline, CDR1 is SEHNR, CDR2 FQNEAQ (reference sequence). The CDR3 consists of 13 residues. In DNA form, the CDR3 reads TGTGCCAGCAGCCCCGGGGGGCCCTACGAGCAGTACTTC. Protein product: CASSPGGPYEQYF.

This rearrangement joins TRBV6-6 to TRBJ2-2, with 9 bases lining up with TRBD1. The CDR3 spans 15 residues. Germline assignment: CDR1 MNHNY and CDR2 SVGAGI (reference sequence). Losses at the gene ends were 7 bases for V and 2 bases for J; bases not matched to a gene: 5. The CDR3 bases are TGTGCCAGCACCCCGGACAGGGGAAACACCGGGGAGCTGTTTTTT. This encodes CASTPDRGNTGELFF.

The V and J genes are TRBV19 and TRBJ2-1; TRBD2 might be the D (6 bases). V lost 4 bases, J lost 9 bases, and 25 bases lay in between. Germline V gene lookup returns CDR1 LNHDA and CDR2 SQIVND (reference sequence). The CDR3 contains 17 residues. Here the CDR3 reads CASSTGTLPMRYGEQFF. The CDR3 nucleotides read TGTGCCAGTAGTACCGGGACTCTACCAATGAGGTATGGTGAGCAGTTCTTC.

The chain carries TRBV10-2 and TRBJ2-3; 10 positions agree with TRBD2. The V gene's germline CDR1 is WSHSY and CDR2 SAAADI. This CDR3 spans 14 amino acids. With V trimmed by 8 bases and J by 4 bases, 6 bases remained unmatched. The CDR3 sequence is CASSSAGGADTQYF. In DNA form, the CDR3 reads TGCGCCAGCTCGTCAGCGGGAGGGGCAGATACGCAGTATTTT.

The chain has TRBV11-3 and TRBJ2-3; 13 positions agree with TRBD2. CDR1 and CDR2 from the germline V gene are SGHNT and YENEEA. The CDR3 extends over 16 amino acids. After removal of 4 bases from V and 2 bases from J, the junction contained 3 bases not matched to a gene. CDR3 nucleotides: TGTGCCAGCAGCTCACTAGCGGGAGGGAACACAGATACGCAGTATTTT. It specifies CASSSLAGGNTDTQYF.

The CDR3 region is CASSESQAGGKYEQYF. DNA for the CDR3: TGCGCCAGCAGTGAGTCACAAGCGGGAGGGAAATACGAGCAGTACTTC. The chain is built from TRBV10-2 and TRBJ2-7; 10 nucleotides line up with TRBD2. Trimming cost V 0 bases and J 4 bases; bases outside gene matches: 6. Germline loops: CDR1 WSHSY, CDR2 SAAADI. The CDR3 contains 16 residues.

The rearrangement joins TRBV7-9 to TRBJ2-2; D not certain. V was pared by 8 bases and J by 4 bases, with 8 bases between. Germline V gene lookup returns CDR1 SEHNR and CDR2 FQNEAQ (reference sequence). The CDR3 length is 12 residues. The chain's CDR3 is CASRLTTGELFF. CDR3 bases: TGTGCCAGCCGATTAACCACCGGGGAGCTGTTTTTT.

The gene calls are TRBV5-4 and TRBJ2-2, with D unresolved. The CDR3 length is 12 residues. V dropped 2 bases and J dropped 4 bases, with 3 bases sitting between them. Germline V gene data show CDR1 as SGHNT and CDR2 as YYREEE (reference sequence). DNA for the CDR3: TGTGCCAGCAGCTTATTCACCGGGGAGCTGTTTTTT. It encodes CASSLFTGELFF.

V usage is TRBV7-9 and J usage is TRBJ2-3; 10 nucleotides line up with TRBD1. The CDR3 is 15 residues long. With V trimmed by 5 bases and J by 5 bases, 7 bases remained unmatched. CDR1 is SEHNR, CDR2 FQNEAQ, per germline (reference sequence). The CDR3 is CASSATGGVVDTQYF. For the CDR3, the DNA is TGTGCCAGCAGCGCGACAGGGGGCGTTGTAGATACGCAGTATTTT.

About this clone: An end of the junction does not agree with germline; a read error may underlie this. The chain links TRBV7-7 to TRBJ2-6; TRBD2 agrees at 7 bases. This CDR3 comprises 15 residues. CDR1 and CDR2 from the germline V gene are SSHAT and FNYEAQ (reference sequence). Written as DNA, the CDR3 is TGTGCTAGCAGCTTAGGGAGGGCTGGGGCCAACGTCCTGACTTTC. It specifies CASSLGRAGANVLTF.

V gene TRBV6-6 combines with J gene TRBJ1-1, with 8 bases fitting TRBD1. CDR3 length equals 13 residues. The V and J ends lost 6 bases and 4 bases, in that order; junction bases with no gene match: 4. CDR1 is MNHNY, CDR2 SVGAGI, per germline (reference sequence). The CDR3 coding sequence is TGTGCCAGCAGCGGACAGGGCACCACTGAAGCTTTCTTT. It encodes CASSGQGTTEAFF.

This sequence joins TRBV9 and TRBJ2-7; D is tentatively TRBD1 or TRBD2 (5 bases each). This CDR3 contains 12 residues. The V gene lost 4 bases and the J gene lost 6 bases, with 11 bases spanning the gap. Germline CDR1 and CDR2: SGDLS and YYNGEE. In DNA form, the CDR3 reads TGTGCCAGCAGCTCCGGGACCGGCGAGCAGTACTTC. Amino acids: CASSSGTGEQYF.

There are a few counts of this clone. The CDR3 DNA reads as TGTGCCAGCAGTTTCGGGGGGGGACGTCCAGATACGCAGTATTTT. Translating it yields CASSFGGGRPDTQYF. J is TRBJ2-3 and V is TRBV27; TRBD2 agrees at 8 bases. This CDR3 contains 15 residues. V was clipped by 3 bases and J by 4 bases; unmatched bases: 6. Per germline, CDR1 MNHEY and CDR2 SMNVEV (reference sequence).

This clone appeared once. CDR3 protein: CASSATDRPGGEQYF. The CDR3 DNA reads as TGTGCCAGCAGTGCTACAGACAGGCCTGGCGGCGAGCAGTACTTC. V is TRBV25-1 and J is TRBJ2-7, with D possibly TRBD1 on 6 matching bases. This CDR3 has 15 residues. Germline CDR1 and CDR2: MGHDK and SYGVNS. The V and J ends lost 4 bases and 6 bases respectively, with 19 bases between them.

V gene TRBV7-8 combines with J gene TRBJ2-2; D unclear. Between the trimmed V and J ends, which lost 1 base and 8 bases, there was a span of 5 bases. Germline assignment: CDR1 SGHVS and CDR2 FQNEAQ. The CDR3 has 12 residues. The CDR3 loop reads CASSLVGGELFF. In nucleotides, the CDR3 is TGTGCCAGCAGCTTAGTTGGGGGGGAGCTGTTTTTT.

This clone has only a few counts. The chain recombines TRBV7-9 with TRBJ1-1; no clear D. The CDR3 is 13 residues long. From germline, CDR1 is SEHNR and CDR2 FQNEAQ (reference sequence). The V gene lost 4 bases and the J gene lost 6 bases, with 12 bases spanning the gap. CDR3 bases: TGTGCCAGCAGCTCGAGCCGACAAGCTGAAGCTTTCTTT. Residues: CASSSSRQAEAFF.

This clone was counted once. The CDR3 DNA follows: TGTGCCAGCGGAACCGGGACTACCACAGATACGCAGTATTTT. It is translated as CASGTGTTTDTQYF. The V and J genes are TRBV9 and TRBJ2-3, with 7 positions matching TRBD2. CDR1 and CDR2 (germline): SGDLS, YYNGEE. The CDR3 is made up of 14 amino acids. The junction had 7 bases not matched to a gene; V was cut back by 7 bases and J by 2 bases.

The sample holds one count of this clone. V gene TRBV27 combines with J gene TRBJ2-2; 15 bases match TRBD2. This CDR3 is 18 amino acids long. The germline gives CDR1 MNHEY, CDR2 SMNVEV (reference sequence). The V gene end was trimmed by 5 bases and the J gene end by 3 bases; junction bases not matched to a gene: 7. The CDR3 DNA reads as TGTGCCAGCAGTGGCCGGACTAGCGGGAGGGTTGACACCGGGGAGCTGTTTTTT. Translating gives CASSGRTSGRVDTGELFF.

CDR3 bases: TGTGCCAGCAGTTTATTAGCCCGGAGCACAGATACGCAGTATTTT. Amino acids: CASSLLARSTDTQYF. The chain has TRBV27 and TRBJ2-3; the D is unclear. The V end lost 1 base, the J end lost 0 bases, and 8 bases lay between the germline ends. In germline, CDR1 is MNHEY, CDR2 SMNVEV (reference sequence). The CDR3 spans 15 residues.

The sample holds one count of this clone. This chain joins TRBV4-3 and TRBJ1-1; no reliable D call. The CDR3 extends over 15 amino acids. Germline values: CDR1 LGHNA, CDR2 YSLEER. Trimming took 0 bases from V and 3 from J, leaving 11 bases between them. The CDR3 DNA reads as TGCGCCAGCAGCCAAGACGTGGGTCAGTACACTGAAGCTTTCTTT. Translating it yields CASSQDVGQYTEAFF.